This TCR beta chain was retrieved from a study of blood T cells in healthy people across ages. Concerning this clonotype: Its antigen is unidentified.

Findings and caveats of the study: It was found that TCR beta diversity correlated strongly with the percentage of naive T cells.

CDR3 length: 12 residues. The V end lost 3 bases, the J end lost 9 bases, and 10 bases lay between the germline ends. From germline, CDR1 is SGDLS and CDR2 YYNGEE. A J-beta primer mix and a sample-barcoded 5' primer were used in a second PCR of about 6 to 12 cycles. Per-sample output comprised a minimum of 2.5 million paired-end reads containing CDR3. TCRdb used MiXCR to reprocess the 5' RACE reads, holding one entry per CDR3 protein. The table lists 750,000 to 950,000 distinct CDR3 sequences, just under 30% of them singletons. Separately, the same data were catalogued under a study of T cells of mothers and their children. As that report states: Persisting microchimeric T cell clones went undetected.

J is TRBJ2-1 and V is TRBV9, with D possibly matching TRBD2 (7 bases). Specimen: blood. This TCR was recovered from a middle-aged woman in good health. This chain's CDR3 is CASSAGGAEQFF. The CDR3 DNA is TGTGCCAGCAGCGCTGGGGGGGCTGAGCAGTTCTTC.